Given below is one T cell receptor (beta chain) in context. Its antigen remains unknown. This sample is drawn from a study of shared clonotypes between healthy human individuals. Study summary: Each donor's CD4 naive and CD4 memory cells filled three plates apiece, CD8 naive two, and CD8 memory one. Broader study findings: Generally, estimated richness proved larger in naive subsets than it did in memory subsets.

In the original processing: With immunoSEQ giving junction-only sequences and no quality scores, filtering differed. Clones were read by immunoSEQ multiplex PCR, and TCRdb kept only the in-frame ones, dropping some. V, J and clone size are those of that table, while D and trimming were read from the DNA. This sample carries more than 1,200,000 clones, 97% to 99% of them seen once, and the ten largest clones take 0.36%. The study separated CD4+ cells into CD45RA+ naive and CD45RA-negative memory subsets. The clonotype was recovered from a man aged 25 to 45 in good health. The sequenced sample was naive CD4+ T cells sorted from blood. Subset given: CD45RA+ positively selected.

This CDR3 reads CAGFGGSGAGELFF. The CDR3 DNA is TGTGCCGGATTTGGCGGGAGTGGCGCCGGGGAGCTGTTTTTT. The chain recombines TRBV6-6 with TRBJ2-2; TRBD2 matches at 7 bases. The ends lost 11 bases at V and 6 bases at J; junction bases unmatched: 12. Germline-derived CDR1 and CDR2 are MNHNY and SVGAGI (reference sequence). This CDR3 has 14 amino acids.